Presented here are 9 T cell receptor beta chains from one specimen sequenced in a study of shared clonotypes between healthy human individuals. Terminally differentiated effector memory CD45RA+ cells were left out of the naive CD8 fraction, which was CD45RO-negative and positively selected for CCR7. Libraries were prepared by immunoSEQ multiplex PCR; TCRdb keeps only in-frame clonotypes and omits some of them. The sample includes some 2.1 million clones, 93% seen only once; the top ten take 1.5% to 2%. The sample consisted of naive CD8+ T cells from PBMCs. The receptors originated from a man in his late teens or twenties in good health. Some clones in this sample may be carry-over from other donors' samples.

This clone was seen a single time. Other DNA sequences in this sample translate to the same CDR3. The rearrangement links TRBV12-5 to TRBJ1-2; TRBD1 matches 10 bases. V shed 5 bases, J shed 8 bases, and the junction held 5 bases outside the gene matches. This CDR3 is 13 amino acids long. CDR1 is LGHNT, CDR2 FRNRAP, per germline. CDR3 bases: TGTGCTAGTGGTCTCGGGACAGGGGACGGCTACACCTTC. Protein sequence: CASGLGTGDGYTF.

The chain joins TRBV7-8 to TRBJ2-1; 9 nucleotides match TRBD2. Germline CDR1 is SGHVS and CDR2 is FQNEAQ. V trimming: 5 bases; J trimming: 6 bases; junction bases outside the gene matches: 8. The CDR3 extends over 15 amino acids. The CDR3 here is CASSPIAGAGNEQFF. The CDR3 coding sequence is TGTGCCAGCAGCCCTATAGCGGGAGCGGGCAATGAGCAGTTCTTC.

V is TRBV9 and J is TRBJ2-7; D might be TRBD1 or TRBD2, each matching 5 bases. Trimming took 5 bases from V and 4 from J, leaving 22 bases between them. Germline V lookup: CDR1 SGDLS, CDR2 YYNGEE. The CDR3 sequence is 16 residues long. CDR3 residues: CASSPEGRTMTYEQYF. In DNA, the CDR3 is TGTGCCAGCAGTCCCGAGGGACGGACAATGACTTACGAGCAGTACTTC. Combining the CDR3 with reference TRBV9 and TRBJ2-7 gives the whole variable domain DSGVTQTPKHLITATGQRVTLRCSPRSGDLSVYWYQQSLDQGLQFLIQYYNGEERAKGNILERFSAQQFPDLHSELNLSSLELGDSALYFCASSPEGRTMTYEQYFGPGTRLTVT.

V gene TRBV7-8 combines with J gene TRBJ2-2, with 7 positions matching TRBD1. The trim removed 5 bases at V and 4 bases at J, leaving 4 bases unmatched. Germline V gene lookup returns CDR1 SGHVS and CDR2 FQNEAQ. This CDR3 region has 14 residues. As DNA, the CDR3 is TGTGCCAGCAGCGACCACAGGGGCACCGGGGAGCTGTTTTTT. Translating it yields CASSDHRGTGELFF.

Details on this clone: The identical CDR3 is also encoded by other nucleotide sequences in the sample. The chain is built from TRBV7-9 and TRBJ1-2, with TRBD1 identical over 7 bases. Germline V CDR1 and CDR2: SEHNR, FQNEAQ (reference sequence). The CDR3 consists of 13 residues. V was clipped by 5 bases and J by 3 bases; unmatched bases: 3. Here the CDR3 DNA reads TGTGCCAGCAGCCCGGGGACAGACTATGGCTACACCTTC. This codes for CASSPGTDYGYTF.

The gene calls are TRBV6-6 and TRBJ2-7, with 12 bases identical to TRBD2. The V gene's germline CDR1 is MNHNY and CDR2 SVGAGI (reference sequence). V gave up 10 bases and J gave up 2 bases; unmatched junction bases: 6. The CDR3 has 14 amino acids. CDR3 loop: CATAGLAGTYEQYF. CDR3 nucleotides: TGTGCCACCGCCGGACTAGCGGGAACCTACGAGCAGTACTTC.

This chain joins TRBV19 and TRBJ1-1; no firm D call. Trimming removed 6 bases from V and 1 base from J, with 6 bases in between. This CDR3 has 12 residues. The V gene's germline CDR1 is LNHDA and CDR2 SQIVND (reference sequence). DNA of the CDR3: TGTGCCAGTAGCGGGTGGAACACTGAAGCTTTCTTT. Translating it yields CASSGWNTEAFF.

The chain links TRBV27 to TRBJ1-3; 8 bases match TRBD1. The CDR3 spans 15 residues. From germline, CDR1 is MNHEY and CDR2 SMNVEV (reference sequence). With V trimmed by 5 bases and J by 3 bases, 6 bases remained unmatched. CDR3 residues: CASSGQGEFGNTIYF. Written as DNA, the CDR3 is TGTGCCAGCAGTGGACAGGGAGAGTTTGGAAACACCATATATTTT.

CDR3 in DNA: TGTGCCAGCAGTTTAGCGGCTACGCTCCGGACAGGAACCTACGAGCAGTACTTC. This translates into CASSLAATLRTGTYEQYF. The chain has TRBV27 and TRBJ2-7; 7 bases fit TRBD1. CDR3 length equals 18 residues. Germline assignment: CDR1 MNHEY and CDR2 SMNVEV (reference sequence). The ends lost 2 bases at V and 2 bases at J; junction bases unmatched: 15.